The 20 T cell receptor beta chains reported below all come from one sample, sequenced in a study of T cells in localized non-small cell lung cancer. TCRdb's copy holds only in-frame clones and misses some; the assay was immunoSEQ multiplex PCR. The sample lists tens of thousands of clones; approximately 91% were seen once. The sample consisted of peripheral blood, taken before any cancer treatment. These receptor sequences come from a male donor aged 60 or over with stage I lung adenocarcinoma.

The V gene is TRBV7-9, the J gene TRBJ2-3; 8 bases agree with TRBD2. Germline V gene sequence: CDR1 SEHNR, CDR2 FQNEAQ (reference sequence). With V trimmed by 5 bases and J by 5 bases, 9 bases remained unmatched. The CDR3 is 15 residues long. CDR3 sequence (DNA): TGTGCCAGCAGCGCCGGGGGGGCCGGGAGAGATACGCAGTATTTT. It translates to CASSAGGAGRDTQYF.

The CDR3 bases are TGCAGCGTTGAAGAGACATCGAACTATGGCTACACCTTC. It codes for CSVEETSNYGYTF. This chain links TRBV29-1 with TRBJ1-2; D not resolved. The CDR3 totals 13 residues. The V and J ends lost 0 bases and 2 bases respectively, with 7 bases between them. The germline V gene encodes CDR1 SQVTM and CDR2 ANQGSEA.

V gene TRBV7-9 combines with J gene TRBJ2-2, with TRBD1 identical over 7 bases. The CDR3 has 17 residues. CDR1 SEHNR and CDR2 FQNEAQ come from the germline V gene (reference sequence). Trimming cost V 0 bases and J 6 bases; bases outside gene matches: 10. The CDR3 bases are TGTGCCAGCAGCTTAGCGATGGGGACAGTCCTAGCCGGGGAGCTGTTTTTT. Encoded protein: CASSLAMGTVLAGELFF.

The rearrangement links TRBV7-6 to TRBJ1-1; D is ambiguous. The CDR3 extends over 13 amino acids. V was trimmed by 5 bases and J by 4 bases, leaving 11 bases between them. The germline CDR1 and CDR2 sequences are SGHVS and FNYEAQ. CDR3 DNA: TGTGCCAGCAGCCGTCAAGCGGGCACTGAAGCTTTCTTT. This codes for CASSRQAGTEAFF.

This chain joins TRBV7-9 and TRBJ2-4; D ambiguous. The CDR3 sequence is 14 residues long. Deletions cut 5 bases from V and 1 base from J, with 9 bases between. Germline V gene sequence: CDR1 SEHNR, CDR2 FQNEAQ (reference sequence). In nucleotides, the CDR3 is TGTGCCAGCAGCCCTCTGATGGCCAAAAACATTCAGTACTTC. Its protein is CASSPLMAKNIQYF.

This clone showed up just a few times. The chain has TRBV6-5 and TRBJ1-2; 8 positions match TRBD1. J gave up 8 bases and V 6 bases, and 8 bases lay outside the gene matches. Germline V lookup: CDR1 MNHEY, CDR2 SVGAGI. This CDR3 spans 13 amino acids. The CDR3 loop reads CASSGPGQGGYTF. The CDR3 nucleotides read TGTGCCAGCAGCGGACCCGGACAGGGAGGCTACACCTTC.

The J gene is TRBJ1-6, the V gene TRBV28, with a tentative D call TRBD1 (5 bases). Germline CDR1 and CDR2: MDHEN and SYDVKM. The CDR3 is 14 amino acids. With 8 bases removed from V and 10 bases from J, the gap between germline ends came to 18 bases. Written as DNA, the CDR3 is TGTGCCAGCTGCCGGGGGGGGGTAGAGTCACCCCTCCACTTT. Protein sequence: CASCRGGVESPLHF.

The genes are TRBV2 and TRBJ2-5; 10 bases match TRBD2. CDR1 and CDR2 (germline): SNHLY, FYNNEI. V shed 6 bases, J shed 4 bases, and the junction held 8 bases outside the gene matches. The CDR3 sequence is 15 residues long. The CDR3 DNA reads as TGTGCCAGCAGAGGGGTAGCGGGGGGATTAGAGACCCAGTACTTC. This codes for CASRGVAGGLETQYF.

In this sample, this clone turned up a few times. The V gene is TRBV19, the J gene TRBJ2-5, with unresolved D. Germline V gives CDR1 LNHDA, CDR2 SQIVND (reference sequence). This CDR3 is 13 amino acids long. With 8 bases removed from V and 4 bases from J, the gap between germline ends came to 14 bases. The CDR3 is CASGGLLTETQYF. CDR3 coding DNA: TGTGCCAGTGGTGGGCTTTTGACAGAGACCCAGTACTTC.

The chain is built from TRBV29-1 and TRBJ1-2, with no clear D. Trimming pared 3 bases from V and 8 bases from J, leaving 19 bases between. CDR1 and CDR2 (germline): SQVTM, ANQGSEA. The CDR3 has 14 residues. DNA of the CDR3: TGCAGCGTTGATGTCGGAGTTTCGGTGAGAGGCTACACCTTC. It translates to CSVDVGVSVRGYTF.

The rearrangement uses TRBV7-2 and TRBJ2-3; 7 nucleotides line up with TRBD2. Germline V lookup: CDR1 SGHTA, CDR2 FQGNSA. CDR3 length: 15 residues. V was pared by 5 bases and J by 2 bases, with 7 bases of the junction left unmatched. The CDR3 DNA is TGTGCCAGCAGCCCTCTAGCGGAGACCACAGATACGCAGTATTTT. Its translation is CASSPLAETTDTQYF.

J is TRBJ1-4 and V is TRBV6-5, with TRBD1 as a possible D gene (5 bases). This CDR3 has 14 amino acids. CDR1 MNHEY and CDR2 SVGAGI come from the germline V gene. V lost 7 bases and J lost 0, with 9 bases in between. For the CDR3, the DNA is TGTGCCAGCACCGACAGCGCAACTAATGAAAAACTGTTTTTT. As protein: CASTDSATNEKLFF.

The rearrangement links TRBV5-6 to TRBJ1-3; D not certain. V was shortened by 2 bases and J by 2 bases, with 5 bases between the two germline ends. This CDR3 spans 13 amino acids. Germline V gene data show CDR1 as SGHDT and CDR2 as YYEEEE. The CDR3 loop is CASSFGTGNTIYF. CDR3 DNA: TGTGCCAGCAGCTTTGGGACTGGAAACACCATATATTTT.

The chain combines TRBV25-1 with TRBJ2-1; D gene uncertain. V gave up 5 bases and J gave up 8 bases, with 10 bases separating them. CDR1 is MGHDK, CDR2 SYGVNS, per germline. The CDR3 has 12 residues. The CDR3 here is CASSPTSDEQFF. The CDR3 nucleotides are TGTGCCAGCAGTCCCACCTCCGATGAGCAGTTCTTC.

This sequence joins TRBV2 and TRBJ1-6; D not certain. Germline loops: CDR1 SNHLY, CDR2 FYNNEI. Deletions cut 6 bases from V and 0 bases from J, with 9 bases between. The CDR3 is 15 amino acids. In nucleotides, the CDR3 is TGTGCCAGCAGAACAGAGAGCTCCTATAATTCACCCCTCCACTTT. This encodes CASRTESSYNSPLHF.

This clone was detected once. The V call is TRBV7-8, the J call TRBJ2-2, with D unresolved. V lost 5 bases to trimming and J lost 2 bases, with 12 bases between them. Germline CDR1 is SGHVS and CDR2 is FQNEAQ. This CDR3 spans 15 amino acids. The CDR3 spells CASSLSPANTGELFF. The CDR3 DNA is TGTGCCAGCAGCCTGAGCCCGGCTAACACCGGGGAGCTGTTTTTT.

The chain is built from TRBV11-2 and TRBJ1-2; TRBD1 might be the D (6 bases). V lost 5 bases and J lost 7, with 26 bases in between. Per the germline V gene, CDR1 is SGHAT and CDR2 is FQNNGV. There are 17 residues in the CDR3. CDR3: CASSQSTAGGGKGGYTF. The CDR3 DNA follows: TGTGCCAGCAGCCAAAGCACGGCAGGAGGGGGAAAGGGTGGCTACACCTTC. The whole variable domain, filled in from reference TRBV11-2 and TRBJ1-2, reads EAGVAQSPRYKIIEKRQSVAFWCNPISGHATLYWYQQILGQGPKLLIQFQNNGVVDDSQLPKDRFSAERLKGVDSTLKIQPAKLEDSAVYLCASSQSTAGGGKGGYTFGSGTRLTVV.

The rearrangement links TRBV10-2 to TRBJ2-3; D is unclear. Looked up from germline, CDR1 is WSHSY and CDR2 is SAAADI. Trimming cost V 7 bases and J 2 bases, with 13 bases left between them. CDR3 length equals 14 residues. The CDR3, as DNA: TGCGCCAGCACGGCTACTCTCCCCACAGATACGCAGTATTTT. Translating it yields CASTATLPTDTQYF.

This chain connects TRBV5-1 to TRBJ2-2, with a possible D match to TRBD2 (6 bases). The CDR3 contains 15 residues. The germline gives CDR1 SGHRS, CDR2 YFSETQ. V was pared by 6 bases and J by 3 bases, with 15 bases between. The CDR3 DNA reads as TGCGCCAGCAACGGCGGGGCTCGGGACACCGGGGAGCTGTTTTTT. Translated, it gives CASNGGARDTGELFF. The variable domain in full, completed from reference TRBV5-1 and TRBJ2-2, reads KAGVTQTPRYLIKTRGQQVTLSCSPISGHRSVSWYQQTPGQGLQFLFEYFSETQRNKGNFPGRFSGRQFSNSRSEMNVSTLELGDSALYLCASNGGARDTGELFFGEGSRLTVL.

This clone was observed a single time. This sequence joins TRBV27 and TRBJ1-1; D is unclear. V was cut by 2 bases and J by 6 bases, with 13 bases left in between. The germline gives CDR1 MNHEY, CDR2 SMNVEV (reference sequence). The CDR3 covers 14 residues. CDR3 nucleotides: TGTGCCAGCAGTTTAGAGGTAGGGCAGCCTGAAGCTTTCTTT. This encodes CASSLEVGQPEAFF.